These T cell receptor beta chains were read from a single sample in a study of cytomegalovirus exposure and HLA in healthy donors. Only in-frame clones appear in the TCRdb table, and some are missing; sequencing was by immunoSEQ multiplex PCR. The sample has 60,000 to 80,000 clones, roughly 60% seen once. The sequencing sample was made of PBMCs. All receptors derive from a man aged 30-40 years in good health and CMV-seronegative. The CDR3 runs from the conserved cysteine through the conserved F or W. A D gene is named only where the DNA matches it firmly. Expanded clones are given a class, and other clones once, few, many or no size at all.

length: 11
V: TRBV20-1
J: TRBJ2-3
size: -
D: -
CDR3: CSASLQDTQYF
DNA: TGCAGTGCTAGTTTACAAGATACGCAGTATTTT

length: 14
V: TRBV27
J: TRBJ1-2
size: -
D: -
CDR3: CASSFQGLGDGYTF
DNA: TGTGCCAGCAGTTTCCAGGGGTTAGGTGATGGCTACACCTTC

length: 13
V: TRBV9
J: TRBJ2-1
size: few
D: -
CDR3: CASSVNQGFEQFF
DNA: TGTGCCAGCAGCGTAAACCAGGGGTTTGAGCAGTTCTTC

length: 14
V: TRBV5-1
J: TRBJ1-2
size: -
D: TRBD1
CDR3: CASSLASDRGSYTF
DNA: TGCGCCAGCAGCTTGGCCAGCGACAGGGGAAGCTACACCTTC

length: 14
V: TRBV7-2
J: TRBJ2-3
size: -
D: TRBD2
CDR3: CASRNGGAPRAQYF
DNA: TGTGCCAGCAGGAACGGGGGGGCCCCTCGGGCGCAGTATTTT

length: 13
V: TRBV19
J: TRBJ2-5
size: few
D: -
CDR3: CASSEGSRETQYF
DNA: TGTGCCAGTAGTGAGGGTTCCAGAGAGACCCAGTACTTC

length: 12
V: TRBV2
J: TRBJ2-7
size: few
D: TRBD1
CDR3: CASGTAPHEQYF
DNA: TGTGCCAGCGGGACAGCCCCTCACGAGCAGTACTTC

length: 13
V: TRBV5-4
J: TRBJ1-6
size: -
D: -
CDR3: CASRLDINSPLHF
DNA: TGTGCCAGCAGGTTGGACATCAATTCACCCCTCCACTTT

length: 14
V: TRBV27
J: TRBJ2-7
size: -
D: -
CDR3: CASSPRGGSYEQYF
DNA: TGTGCCAGCAGTCCCCGAGGAGGCTCCTACGAGCAGTACTTC

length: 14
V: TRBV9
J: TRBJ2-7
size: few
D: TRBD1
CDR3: CASSVADRGHEQYF
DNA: TGTGCCAGCAGCGTAGCGGACAGGGGCCACGAGCAGTACTTC

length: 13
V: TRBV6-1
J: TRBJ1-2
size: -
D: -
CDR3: CASSAHGGAGYTF
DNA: TGTGCCAGCAGTGCTCACGGAGGGGCCGGCTACACCTTC

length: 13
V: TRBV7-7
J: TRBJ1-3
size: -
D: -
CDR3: CASSSGQGNTIYF
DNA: TGTGCCAGCAGCTCCGGACAAGGAAACACCATATATTTT

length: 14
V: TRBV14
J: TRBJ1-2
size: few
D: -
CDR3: CASSQEITGFGYTF
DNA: TGTGCCAGCAGCCAAGAGATTACAGGGTTCGGCTACACCTTC

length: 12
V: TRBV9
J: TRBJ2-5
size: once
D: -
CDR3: CASSAPTETQYF
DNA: TGTGCCAGCAGCGCCCCTACTGAGACCCAGTACTTC

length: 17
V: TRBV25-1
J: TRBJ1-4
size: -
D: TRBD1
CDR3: CASSRPGQGTGNEKLFF
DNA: TGTGCCAGCAGCCGTCCGGGACAGGGGACGGGTAATGAAAAACTGTTTTTT

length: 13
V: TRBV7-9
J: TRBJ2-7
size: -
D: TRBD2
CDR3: CASSPGTSYEQYF
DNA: TGTGCCAGCAGCCCGGGGACTAGTTACGAGCAGTACTTC

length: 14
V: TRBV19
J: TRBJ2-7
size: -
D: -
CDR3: CASSIDAGLYEQYF
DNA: TGTGCCAGTAGTATAGACGCAGGCCTCTACGAGCAGTACTTC

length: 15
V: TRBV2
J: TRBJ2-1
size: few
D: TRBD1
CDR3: CASFRDSQGPDEQFF
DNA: TGTGCCAGCTTCCGGGACAGTCAAGGGCCGGATGAGCAGTTCTTC

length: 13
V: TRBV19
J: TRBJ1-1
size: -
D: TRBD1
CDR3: CASRDRGAPEAFF
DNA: TGTGCCAGTAGAGACAGGGGCGCCCCTGAAGCTTTCTTT

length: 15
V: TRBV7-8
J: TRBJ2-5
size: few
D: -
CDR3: CASSSARSNQETQYF
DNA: TGTGCCAGCAGCTCAGCGCGGTCGAACCAAGAGACCCAGTACTTC

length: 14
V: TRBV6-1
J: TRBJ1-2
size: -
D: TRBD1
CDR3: CASSEATGQGGYTF
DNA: TGTGCCAGCAGTGAAGCAACGGGACAGGGGGGCTACACCTTC

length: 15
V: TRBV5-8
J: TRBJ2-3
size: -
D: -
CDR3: CASSLAGHDTDTQYF
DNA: TGTGCCAGCAGCTTGGCGGGACACGACACAGATACGCAGTATTTT

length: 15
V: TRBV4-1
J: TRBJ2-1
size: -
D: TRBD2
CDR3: CASSQGSGANNEQFF
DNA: TGCGCCAGCAGCCAAGGTAGCGGGGCGAACAATGAGCAGTTCTTC

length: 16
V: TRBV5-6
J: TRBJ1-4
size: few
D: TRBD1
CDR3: CASTLQGIATNEKLFF
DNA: TGTGCCAGCACCCTACAGGGGATTGCAACTAATGAAAAACTGTTTTTT

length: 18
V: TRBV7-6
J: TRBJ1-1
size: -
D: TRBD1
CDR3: CASSLAEEPGGFGTEAFF
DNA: TGTGCCAGCAGCTTAGCGGAGGAGCCAGGGGGCTTTGGCACTGAAGCTTTCTTT

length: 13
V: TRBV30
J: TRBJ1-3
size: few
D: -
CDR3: CAWSVQQGNTIYF
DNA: TGTGCCTGGAGTGTACAGCAGGGAAACACCATATATTTT

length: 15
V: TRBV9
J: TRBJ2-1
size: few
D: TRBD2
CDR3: CASSQRTSGYNEQFF
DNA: TGTGCCAGCAGCCAAAGAACTAGCGGTTACAATGAGCAGTTCTTC

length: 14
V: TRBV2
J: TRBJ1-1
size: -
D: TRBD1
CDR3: CASSAGGSWTEAFF
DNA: TGTGCCAGCAGTGCAGGGGGCAGTTGGACTGAAGCTTTCTTT

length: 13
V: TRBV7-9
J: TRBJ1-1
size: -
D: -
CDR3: CASSLGRAPEAFF
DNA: TGTGCCAGCAGCTTAGGCAGGGCCCCTGAAGCTTTCTTT

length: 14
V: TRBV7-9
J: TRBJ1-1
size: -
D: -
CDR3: CASSSQGISTEAFF
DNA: TGTGCCAGCAGCTCACAGGGAATATCCACTGAAGCTTTCTTT

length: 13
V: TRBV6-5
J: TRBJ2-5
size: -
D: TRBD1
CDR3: CASSPSGGETQYF
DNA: TGTGCCAGCAGTCCGTCAGGGGGAGAGACCCAGTACTTC

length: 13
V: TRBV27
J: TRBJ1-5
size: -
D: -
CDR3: CASTQGWNQPQHF
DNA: TGTGCCAGCACACAGGGATGGAATCAGCCCCAGCATTTT

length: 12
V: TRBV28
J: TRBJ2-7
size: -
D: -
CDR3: CASSRQVTEQYF
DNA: TGTGCCAGCAGTCGACAGGTCACCGAGCAGTACTTC